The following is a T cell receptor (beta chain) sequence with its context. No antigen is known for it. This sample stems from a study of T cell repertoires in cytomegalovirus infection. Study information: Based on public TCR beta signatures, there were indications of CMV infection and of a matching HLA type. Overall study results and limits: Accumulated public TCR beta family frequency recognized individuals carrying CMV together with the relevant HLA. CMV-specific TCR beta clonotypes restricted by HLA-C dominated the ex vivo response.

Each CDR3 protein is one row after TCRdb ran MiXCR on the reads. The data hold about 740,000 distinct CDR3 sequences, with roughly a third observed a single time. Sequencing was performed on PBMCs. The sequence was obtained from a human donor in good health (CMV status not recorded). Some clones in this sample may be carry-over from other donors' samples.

Written as DNA, the CDR3 is TGTGCCACCAGTGATTTAGTCCGGGAGGGCGACACCGGGGAGCTGTTTTTT. This sequence encodes CATSDLVREGDTGELFF. The rearrangement links TRBV24-1 to TRBJ2-2; TRBD2 matches at 8 bases. CDR1 is KGHDR, CDR2 SFDVKD, per germline. The CDR3 has 17 residues. The V gene end was trimmed by 1 base and the J gene end by 3 bases; junction bases not matched to a gene: 6.